These 18 T cell receptor beta chains were all obtained from the same sample, sequenced in a study of T-cell memory formation after mild COVID-19. One entry per CDR3 protein results from TCRdb running MiXCR on the 5' RACE reads. Found here are 280,000 or so distinct CDR3 sequences, 8.2% of them singletons; the top ten hold around a fifth. Sequencing was done on a sample of PBMCs or a T cell subset sorted from them (not recorded which). Every receptor here comes from a man between 18 and 29 years old who had mild COVID-19 (a few samples of this study predate the infection). Cell type and time point are not known.

This clonotype was recorded at least ten times. The chain couples TRBV5-1 to TRBJ2-2; TRBD2 matches 9 bases. Per the germline V gene, CDR1 is SGHRS and CDR2 is YFSETQ. V lost 4 bases, J lost 1 base, and 5 bases stayed unmatched. The CDR3 has 16 residues. CDR3 residues: CASSPLTSGNTGELFF. CDR3 bases: TGCGCCAGCAGCCCCCTGACTAGCGGGAACACCGGGGAGCTGTTTTTT.

This clonotype was detected ten times or more. The chain carries TRBV6-5 and TRBJ1-5, with unresolved D. Trimming took off 6 bases at V and 0 bases at J, with 6 bases between the two ends. CDR1 and CDR2 from the germline V gene are MNHEY and SVGAGI. The CDR3 loop spans 13 amino acids. DNA for the CDR3: TGTGCCAGCAGCTACGGTAGCAATCAGCCCCAGCATTTT. Translating gives CASSYGSNQPQHF.

This clonotype was counted ten times or more. The rearrangement uses TRBV4-2 and TRBJ2-2; tentatively, D is TRBD2 (6 bases). The germline gives CDR1 LGHNA, CDR2 YNFKEQ. V was clipped by 4 bases and J by 0 bases, with 12 bases between them. The CDR3 is 16 residues long. The DNA of the CDR3 is TGTGCCAGCAGCCCTCCGGGGACTTCGAACACCGGGGAGCTGTTTTTT. Its protein is CASSPPGTSNTGELFF.

This clonotype was detected only a few times. The chain has TRBV6-6 and TRBJ1-1; no definite D call. There are 14 residues in the CDR3. CDR1 and CDR2 from the germline V gene are MNHNY and SVGAGI (reference sequence). Trimming cost V 5 bases and J 4 bases, with 14 bases left between them. The CDR3 DNA reads TGTGCCAGCAGTGTAAGGGAGGGTAGCACTGAAGCTTTCTTT. This encodes CASSVREGSTEAFF.

This clonotype was observed a few times. CDR3 nucleotides: TGTGCCAGCAGCCCTGTTGCGGGGGGCAACTCCTACGAGCAGTACTTC. Protein sequence: CASSPVAGGNSYEQYF. V gene TRBV5-4 combines with J gene TRBJ2-7; TRBD2 agrees at 8 bases. The germline V gene has CDR1 SGHNT and CDR2 YYREEE (reference sequence). V shed 4 bases and J 0 bases; nucleotides not matched to a gene: 9. The CDR3 contains 16 residues.

Only a few counts were recorded for this clonotype. The chain joins TRBV29-1 to TRBJ1-1; TRBD1 matches at 9 bases. Looked up from germline, CDR1 is SQVTM and CDR2 is ANQGSEA. After removal of 3 bases from V and 9 bases from J, the junction contained 11 bases not matched to a gene. This CDR3 is built from 14 residues. The CDR3 coding sequence is TGCAGCGTTGATAGGGGGGACAGGGAGACTAAAGCTTTCTTT. Protein product: CSVDRGDRETKAFF.

J is TRBJ2-7 and V is TRBV5-5; TRBD1 is a possible D gene (5 bases). The CDR3 consists of 13 residues. The ends were cut back, 6 bases at V and 6 bases at J, with 16 bases in the middle. Germline lookup yields CDR1 SGHKS and CDR2 YYEKEE (reference sequence). The CDR3 protein is CASTAGGASEQYV. CDR3 in DNA: TGTGCCAGCACCGCAGGTGGGGCCTCCGAGCAGTACGTC.

This clonotype came up a few times. The rearrangement links TRBV7-8 to TRBJ2-1; a possible D gene is TRBD2 (5 bases). V was cut by 3 bases and J by 12 bases, with 12 bases left in between. Germline CDR1 and CDR2: SGHVS and FQNEAQ. The CDR3 length is 12 residues. CDR3 sequence: CASSFPGRGQFF. Here the CDR3 DNA reads TGTGCCAGCAGCTTCCCGGGCCGGGGGCAGTTCTTC.

This clonotype was seen more than once but under ten times. This rearrangement joins TRBV24-1 to TRBJ1-2; 8 nucleotides match TRBD1. Germline lookup yields CDR1 KGHDR and CDR2 SFDVKD. The V gene end was trimmed by 3 bases and the J gene end by 6 bases; junction bases not matched to a gene: 5. CDR3 length: 14 residues. The CDR3 is CATSDTDRDHGYTF. The CDR3 DNA reads as TGTGCCACCAGTGATACGGACAGGGATCATGGCTACACCTTC.

Regarding this clonotype: A much more abundant neighbour one base away suggests this may be a read error. The chain carries TRBV10-1 and TRBJ2-2, with a possible D match to TRBD2 (5 bases). Germline loops: CDR1 WNHNN, CDR2 SYGVQD (reference sequence). The CDR3 length is 13 residues. This CDR3 reads CASKGENTGELIF. The CDR3 bases are TGCGCCAGCAAGGGTGAGAACACCGGGGAGCTGATTTTT.

This clonotype occurred a few times. The junction departs from the called germline gene at one end, perhaps through a read error. The V gene is TRBV7-7, the J gene TRBJ2-5; D possibly uses TRBD1 or TRBD2 (6 bases each). CDR3 length equals 14 residues. Per germline, CDR1 SSHAT and CDR2 FNYEAQ (reference sequence). The chain's CDR3 is CASSSGSGGETQYF. The CDR3 bases are TGTGCTAGCAGCTCGGGATCCGGGGGCGAGACCCAGTACTTC. The whole variable domain, filled in from reference TRBV7-7 and TRBJ2-5, reads GAGVSQSPRYKVTKRGQDVTLRCDPISSHATLYWYQQALGQGPEFLTYFNYEAQPDKSGLPSDRFSAERPEGSISTLTIQRTEQRDSAMYRCASSSGSGGETQYFGPGTRLLVL.

This clonotype was found many times. J is TRBJ2-5 and V is TRBV27, with D hard to call. CDR1 is MNHEY, CDR2 SMNVEV, per germline (reference sequence). The CDR3 sequence is 13 residues long. Trimming removed 6 bases from V and 5 bases from J, with 13 bases in between. The CDR3 DNA follows: TGTGCCAGCAGCCGGGCAGGCCGCGAGACCCAGTACTTC. This translates into CASSRAGRETQYF.

This clonotype was detected a few times. The junction differs from germline at one of its ends, possibly a read error. The chain joins TRBV12-3 or TRBV12-4 to TRBJ2-4; D is possibly TRBD1 (6 bases). The CDR3 extends over 12 amino acids. Here the CDR3 DNA reads TGTGCCAGCAGCTTAGGGGGTCTAGCTCAGTACTTC. It codes for CASSLGGLAQYF.

In this sample, this clonotype turned up a few times. The chain joins TRBV11-2 to TRBJ2-7; possible D gene TRBD2, 6 bases. Germline loops: CDR1 SGHAT, CDR2 FQNNGV. V was cut by 6 bases and J by 1 base, with 13 bases left in between. The CDR3 sequence is 14 residues long. The CDR3 DNA is TGTGCCAGCAGTTCGGACTACTCTTCCTACGAGCAGTACTTC. It encodes CASSSDYSSYEQYF.

This chain connects TRBV24-1 to TRBJ2-5, with 7 bases that match TRBD2. The CDR3 has 14 residues. The J segment lost 9 bases and the V segment lost 1 base, leaving 7 bases of the junction unmatched. Germline V gene sequence: CDR1 KGHDR, CDR2 SFDVKD. Written as DNA, the CDR3 is TGTGCCACCAGTGATTTTACCTCCGGGGGGTCCCAGTACTTC. Translated, it gives CATSDFTSGGSQYF.

The chain is built from TRBV7-9 and TRBJ2-7; 8 nucleotides match TRBD1. The CDR3 consists of 15 residues. After removal of 4 bases from V and 2 bases from J, the junction contained 7 bases not matched to a gene. Per germline, CDR1 SEHNR and CDR2 FQNEAQ (reference sequence). The CDR3 sequence is CASSYDRGDPYEQYF. The DNA of the CDR3 is TGTGCCAGCAGCTACGACAGGGGAGATCCCTACGAGCAGTACTTC.

This clonotype was recorded many times. The junction differs from germline at one of its ends, possibly a read error. The chain is built from TRBV7-6 and TRBJ2-5; no clear D gene. The CDR3 spans 12 residues. CDR1 and CDR2 from the germline V gene are SGHVS and FNYEAQ. CDR3 DNA sequence: TGCGCCAGCAGCCTGGGGCAAGAGACCCAGTACTTC. Protein: CASSLGQETQYF.

This chain uses TRBV6-5 with TRBJ2-5; no definite D call. CDR3 length: 12 residues. V lost 6 bases to trimming and J lost 5 bases, with 10 bases between them. Germline values: CDR1 MNHEY, CDR2 SVGAGI. The CDR3 DNA sequence: TGTGCCAGCAGCCAAGCTGGGGAGACCCAGTACTTC. It yields the protein CASSQAGETQYF.